The 24 T cell receptor beta chains below were found in one sample sequenced in a study of Siglec-9 on CD8 T cells in melanoma. Profiling relied on immunoSEQ multiplex PCR, and the TCRdb table lists in-frame clones only, not all of them. The sample contains 25,000 to 30,000 clones, 80% of which appear only once. The specimen was Siglec-9- CD8+ T cells sorted from blood. These receptors originate from a human donor in good health.

This CDR3 is CASSPRELDTQYF. The CDR3 nucleotides read TGTGCCAGCAGCCCCCGGGAGTTAGATACGCAGTATTTT. The chain uses TRBV7-2 and TRBJ2-3; TRBD2 is a possible D gene (6 bases). CDR1 is SGHTA and CDR2 is FQGNSA in the germline V gene. Trimming stripped 5 bases from V and 5 bases from J, with 11 bases between. The length of the CDR3 is 13 residues.

The chain recombines TRBV7-3 with TRBJ1-2; D gene unclear. CDR1 SGHTA and CDR2 FQGTGA come from the germline V gene. The CDR3 is 14 amino acids. V gave up 3 bases and J gave up 0 bases, with 8 bases separating them. CDR3 amino acids: CASSLTSSNYGYTF. The CDR3 region has the DNA TGTGCCAGCAGCTTGACATCATCTAACTATGGCTACACCTTC. The full variable domain, completed using reference TRBV7-3 and TRBJ1-2, is GAGVSQTPSNKVTEKGKYVELRCDPISGHTALYWYRQSLGQGPEFLIYFQGTGAADDSGLPNDRFFAVRPEGSVSTLKIQRTERGDSAVYLCASSLTSSNYGYTFGSGTRLTVV.

The V and J genes are TRBV11-3 and TRBJ2-1; D is ambiguous. Germline CDR1 SGHNT, CDR2 YENEEA. This CDR3 has 15 residues. V lost 5 bases to trimming and J lost 1 base, with 12 bases between them. In DNA, the CDR3 is TGTGCCAGCAGCCTTCGTAGGGCGTCCTACAATGAGCAGTTCTTC. Translation: CASSLRRASYNEQFF.

The genes are TRBV5-6 and TRBJ2-4; 7 bases align to TRBD1. Germline CDR1 SGHDT, CDR2 YYEEEE. The CDR3 extends over 16 amino acids. V was clipped by 4 bases and J by 0 bases; unmatched bases: 7. The CDR3 is CASSEGQQIAKNIQYF. CDR3 DNA: TGTGCCAGCAGCGAGGGACAGCAAATAGCCAAAAACATTCAGTACTTC. Together with reference TRBV5-6 and TRBJ2-4, the CDR3 gives the full variable domain: DAGVTQSPTHLIKTRGQQVTLRCSPKSGHDTVSWYQQALGQGPQFIFQYYEEEERQRGNFPDRFSGHQFPNYSSELNVNALLLGDSALYLCASSEGQQIAKNIQYFGAGTRLSVL.

V and J are TRBV5-4 and TRBJ1-1; the match to TRBD1 covers 7 bases. V gave up 2 bases and J gave up 6 bases; unmatched junction bases: 10. Germline V gene sequence: CDR1 SGHNT, CDR2 YYREEE (reference sequence). This CDR3 is built from 15 residues. The CDR3 loop is CASSFAEGGLPEAFF. CDR3 nucleotide sequence: TGTGCCAGCAGCTTCGCGGAAGGGGGCCTCCCTGAAGCTTTCTTT.

The J gene is TRBJ2-1, the V gene TRBV9; weak D call: TRBD1 (6 bases). V lost 2 bases, J lost 6 bases, and 12 bases lay in between. The germline CDR1 and CDR2 sequences are SGDLS and YYNGEE. The CDR3 has 14 amino acids. This CDR3 reads CASSVGGGTNEQFF. DNA for the CDR3: TGTGCCAGCAGCGTTGGGGGCGGAACCAATGAGCAGTTCTTC.

The chain is built from TRBV2 and TRBJ2-6; 9 nucleotides match TRBD2. Germline V gene data show CDR1 as SNHLY and CDR2 as FYNNEI. V was pared by 7 bases and J by 0 bases, with 7 bases of the junction left unmatched. This CDR3 has 17 residues. The chain's CDR3 is CASIKAGGPSGANVLTF. Written as DNA, the CDR3 is TGTGCCAGCATAAAAGCGGGGGGACCCTCTGGGGCCAACGTCCTGACTTTC.

The chain has TRBV27 and TRBJ1-5, with D tentatively TRBD1 (5 bases). Germline CDR1 is MNHEY and CDR2 is SMNVEV (reference sequence). V shed 5 bases and J shed 7 bases, with 12 bases lying between them. CDR3 length equals 13 residues. The CDR3 reads CASSRFGDQPQHF. The CDR3 DNA is TGTGCCAGCAGTCGGTTTGGGGACCAGCCCCAGCATTTT.

The chain couples TRBV5-4 to TRBJ2-1; TRBD2 matches at 7 bases. The J segment lost 6 bases and the V segment lost 4 bases, leaving 7 bases of the junction unmatched. The germline V gene encodes CDR1 SGHNT and CDR2 YYREEE (reference sequence). The CDR3 has 14 amino acids. In DNA form, the CDR3 reads TGTGCCAGCAGCGTCGAGGCTAGCGGCAATGAGCAGTTCTTC. Protein: CASSVEASGNEQFF.

This clone appeared once. The chain recombines TRBV9 with TRBJ2-3, with D tentatively TRBD2 (7 bases). V was trimmed by 2 bases and J by 0 bases, leaving 16 bases between them. Per the germline V gene, CDR1 is SGDLS and CDR2 is YYNGEE. This CDR3 is 17 amino acids long. The CDR3 spells CASSVSLRGGSTDTQYF. CDR3 coding DNA: TGTGCCAGCAGCGTGAGCCTACGCGGGGGCAGCACAGATACGCAGTATTTT.

This clone was recorded a few times. V and J are TRBV6-1 and TRBJ2-1, with 10 bases lining up with TRBD2. Germline CDR1 reads MNHNS; CDR2 reads SASEGT. The CDR3 loop spans 17 amino acids. V trimming: 3 bases; J trimming: 5 bases; junction bases outside the gene matches: 10. This CDR3 reads CASSDPRRLAGDNEQFF. The CDR3 DNA reads TGTGCCAGCAGTGACCCTCGGCGTCTAGCGGGGGACAATGAGCAGTTCTTC.

The chain employs TRBV5-4 and TRBJ2-3, with D maybe TRBD2 (5 bases). The CDR3 contains 15 residues. The germline V gene has CDR1 SGHNT and CDR2 YYREEE (reference sequence). Trimming took off 2 bases at V and 3 bases at J, with 13 bases between the two ends. The CDR3 is CASSFSTAGTDTQYF. The CDR3 DNA reads TGTGCCAGCAGCTTCAGCACGGCGGGTACAGATACGCAGTATTTT.

In regard to this clone: Other DNA variants within this sample encode the same CDR3. V gene TRBV9 combines with J gene TRBJ2-7, with TRBD2 matching 8 bases. Looked up from germline, CDR1 is SGDLS and CDR2 is YYNGEE. The CDR3 is 14 residues long. Trimming took 0 bases from V and 2 from J; bases not matched to a gene: 1. CDR3 bases: TGTGCCAGCAGCGTAGGCGGGGGGACCTACGAGCAGTACTTC. Protein product: CASSVGGGTYEQYF.

The V and J genes are TRBV27 and TRBJ1-2, with 10 bases that match TRBD1. The CDR3 length is 14 residues. With 4 bases clipped from V and 4 bases from J, the junction kept 3 bases outside the gene matches. CDR1 is MNHEY, CDR2 SMNVEV, per germline (reference sequence). In DNA, the CDR3 is TGTGCCAGCAGTTGGGGACAGGGGAGCTATGGCTACACCTTC. It encodes CASSWGQGSYGYTF.

The gene calls are TRBV6-1 and TRBJ2-7; D gene unclear. CDR1 is MNHNS and CDR2 is SASEGT in the germline V gene. The CDR3 spans 16 residues. V was pared by 1 base and J by 0 bases, with 13 bases between. This chain's CDR3 is CASSEDVRIPSYEQYF. The CDR3 bases are TGTGCCAGCAGTGAAGATGTAAGGATTCCCTCCTACGAGCAGTACTTC.

DNA of the CDR3: TGTGCCAGCAGCTCGAGGAGGGTGGGCGGAGGAATGAACACTGAAGCTTTCTTT. Translated: CASSSRRVGGGMNTEAFF. V usage is TRBV11-2 and J usage is TRBJ1-1; the D is unclear. Trimming took off 4 bases at V and 0 bases at J, with 21 bases between the two ends. CDR1 and CDR2 from the germline V gene are SGHAT and FQNNGV. This CDR3 is 18 amino acids long. The full variable domain, completed using reference TRBV11-2 and TRBJ1-1, is EAGVAQSPRYKIIEKRQSVAFWCNPISGHATLYWYQQILGQGPKLLIQFQNNGVVDDSQLPKDRFSAERLKGVDSTLKIQPAKLEDSAVYLCASSSRRVGGGMNTEAFFGQGTRLTVV.

The table lists this clone with a count of one. The chain employs TRBV7-8 and TRBJ1-2; possible D gene TRBD1, 5 bases. The CDR3 loop spans 13 amino acids. V lost 4 bases and J 2 bases, leaving 8 bases between the germline ends. The germline V gene has CDR1 SGHVS and CDR2 FQNEAQ. CDR3 residues: CASSSRQNYGYTF. In DNA, the CDR3 is TGTGCCAGCAGCTCTAGACAGAACTATGGCTACACCTTC.

The rearrangement joins TRBV5-4 to TRBJ2-7; tentatively, D is TRBD2 (6 bases). Germline-derived CDR1 and CDR2 are SGHNT and YYREEE (reference sequence). The V and J ends lost 4 bases and 4 bases respectively, with 15 bases between them. This CDR3 contains 14 residues. CDR3 protein: CASSAGVGTYEQYV. CDR3 DNA sequence: TGTGCCAGCAGCGCTGGTGTCGGGACTTACGAGCAGTACGTC.

The J gene is TRBJ2-5, the V gene TRBV9; D remains unclear. The CDR3 loop spans 15 amino acids. Trimming removed 4 bases from V and 2 bases from J, with 15 bases in between. Germline V gives CDR1 SGDLS, CDR2 YYNGEE. The CDR3: CASSPAIFGQETQYF. In nucleotides, the CDR3 is TGTGCCAGCAGCCCCGCGATATTCGGGCAAGAGACCCAGTACTTC.

The chain carries TRBV10-3 and TRBJ1-5, with a weak D call TRBD1 (5 bases). CDR3 size: 14 residues. CDR1 and CDR2 (germline): ENHRY, SYGVKD. The V end lost 3 bases, the J end lost 5 bases, and 11 bases lay between the germline ends. CDR3 sequence: CAISDQGRDQPQHF. The CDR3 coding sequence is TGTGCCATCAGTGATCAGGGAAGAGATCAGCCCCAGCATTTT.

The chain is built from TRBV30 and TRBJ2-6, with D possibly TRBD2 on 6 matching bases. Per germline, CDR1 GTSNPN and CDR2 SVGIG (reference sequence). The CDR3 runs 16 residues. The ends were cut back, 8 bases at V and 4 bases at J, with 21 bases in the middle. The DNA for the CDR3 is TGTGCCCATGAGGGCGGGATGTCGGCCGGGGCCAACGTCCTGACTTTC. Translated: CAHEGGMSAGANVLTF. Filled out from reference TRBV30 and TRBJ2-6, the complete variable domain reads SQTIHQWPATLVQPVGSPLSLECTVEGTSNPNLYWYRQAAGRGLQLLFYSVGIGQISSEVPQNLSASRPQDRQFILSSKKLLLSDSGFYLCAHEGGMSAGANVLTFGAGSRLTVL.

This chain uses TRBV6-5 with TRBJ1-6; D is possibly TRBD1 (5 bases). The germline CDR1 and CDR2 sequences are MNHEY and SVGAGI. Trimming removed 4 bases from V and 10 bases from J, with 17 bases in between. CDR3 length equals 15 residues. CDR3 region: CASSSGTLRGSPLHF. CDR3 DNA: TGTGCCAGCAGTTCCGGGACTCTGCGGGGGTCACCCCTCCACTTT.

CDR3 loop: CAWTSGGASTDTQYF. In DNA form, the CDR3 reads TGTGCCTGGACTAGCGGGGGGGCTAGCACAGATACGCAGTATTTT. The genes are TRBV30 and TRBJ2-3; 12 bases fit TRBD2. Trimming at V came to 4 bases and at J to 0 bases, leaving 2 bases not matched to a gene. CDR3 size: 15 residues. CDR1 and CDR2 (germline): GTSNPN, SVGIG (reference sequence).

The V and J genes are TRBV29-1 and TRBJ2-3; D gene unclear. Germline CDR1 is SQVTM and CDR2 is ANQGSEA. V dropped 2 bases and J dropped 8 bases, with 11 bases sitting between them. The CDR3 loop spans 12 amino acids. CDR3 sequence: CSVELAKGTQYF. The CDR3 DNA is TGCAGCGTTGAATTGGCTAAAGGTACGCAGTATTTT.